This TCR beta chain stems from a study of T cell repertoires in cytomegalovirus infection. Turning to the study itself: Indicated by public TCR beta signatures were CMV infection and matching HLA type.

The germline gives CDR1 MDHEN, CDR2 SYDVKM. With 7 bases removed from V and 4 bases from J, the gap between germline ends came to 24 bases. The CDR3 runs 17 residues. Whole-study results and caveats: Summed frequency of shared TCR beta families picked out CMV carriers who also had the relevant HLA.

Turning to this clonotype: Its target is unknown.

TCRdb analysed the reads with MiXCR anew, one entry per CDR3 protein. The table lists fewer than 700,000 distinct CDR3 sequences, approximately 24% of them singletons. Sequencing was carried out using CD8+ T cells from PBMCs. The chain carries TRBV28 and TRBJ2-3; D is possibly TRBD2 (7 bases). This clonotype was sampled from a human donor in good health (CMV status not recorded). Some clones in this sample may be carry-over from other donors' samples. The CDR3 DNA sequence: TGTGCCAGCACCCTCGGGGGGCAGGGGCAAAGGGCAGATACGCAGTATTTT. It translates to CASTLGGQGQRADTQYF. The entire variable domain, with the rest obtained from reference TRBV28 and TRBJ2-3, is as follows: DVKVTQSSRYLVKRTGEKVFLECVQDMDHENMFWYRQDPGLGLRLIYFSYDVKMKEKGDIPEGYSVSREKKERFSLILESASTNQTSMYLCASTLGGQGQRADTQYFGPGTRLTVL.